This TCR beta chain came from a study of T cells in Graves' hyperthyroidism and ophthalmopathy. Study-level results: It was a median about seven months before onset that the model predicted ophthalmopathy.

Many counts were recorded for this clonotype. Its cognate antigen is unknown. Trimming at V came to 6 bases and at J to 3 bases, leaving 10 bases not matched to a gene. Per germline, CDR1 MNHNS and CDR2 SASEGT. The CDR3 loop spans 16 amino acids. Exclusion followed for patients with uncontrolled infection, other autoimmune disease, pregnancy or lactation. TCR beta CDR3 regions were amplified from RNA. The study used the HTBI primer set for a first-round RT-PCR of the TCR CDR3. TCRdb processed the multiplex PCR reads anew with MiXCR; each CDR3 protein has one entry. The table has approximately 610,000 distinct CDR3 sequences, about 15% seen once.

The TCR was taken from a woman in her thirties or forties with Graves' ophthalmopathy. The chain carries TRBV6-1 and TRBJ2-5; 10 nucleotides align to TRBD2. Input material: blood. The CDR3 sequence: CASRVLAGGGKETQYF. In nucleotides, the CDR3 is TGTGCCAGCAGGGTATTAGCGGGAGGAGGTAAAGAGACCCAGTACTTC.